This is a list of T cell receptor beta chains from one sample in a study of blood T cell repertoires in COVID-19. Here immunoSEQ multiplex PCR was the method, and the copy in TCRdb shows in-frame clones only, minus some. This sample has some 220,000 clones, with roughly nine tenths found just once. What was sequenced was PBMCs or T cells enriched from blood (not recorded which). These receptors were collected from a woman between 25 and 40 years old who had recovered from COVID-19. The conserved cysteine and the conserved F or W are not part of the CDR3 here. Expanded clones get a size class; other rows say once, few or many, or leave the size out.

clone_size: once
v_call: TRBV7-9
j_call: TRBJ1-1
cdr3_aa: ASSLGSVNTEAF

clone_size: -
v_call: TRBV7-3
j_call: TRBJ2-1
cdr3_aa: ASSSDNEQF

clone_size: -
v_call: TRBV19
j_call: TRBJ1-5
cdr3_aa: ASSTGTGGNSNQPQH

clone_size: -
v_call: TRBV7-2
j_call: TRBJ1-1
cdr3_aa: ASSLAWTDTEAF

clone_size: once
v_call: TRBV9
j_call: TRBJ2-1
cdr3_aa: ASAGTSGGPDNEQF

clone_size: -
v_call: TRBV7-2
j_call: TRBJ2-2
cdr3_aa: ASSLYSTGELF

clone_size: -
v_call: TRBV3-1/TRBV3-2
j_call: TRBJ1-1
cdr3_aa: ASSHLDDTEAF

clone_size: -
v_call: TRBV7-8
j_call: TRBJ1-6
cdr3_aa: ASSLARSSHYNSPLH

clone_size: -
v_call: TRBV28
j_call: TRBJ2-7
cdr3_aa: ASSSTKGTGVSYEQY

clone_size: few
v_call: TRBV19
j_call: TRBJ1-1
cdr3_aa: ASSIDLGPTEAF

clone_size: -
v_call: TRBV27
j_call: TRBJ2-7
cdr3_aa: ASSLTGGYEQY

clone_size: -
v_call: TRBV5-4
j_call: TRBJ2-7
cdr3_aa: ASSRDTYEQY

clone_size: -
v_call: TRBV18
j_call: TRBJ1-2
cdr3_aa: ASSLSMAGTGGGYT

clone_size: -
v_call: TRBV5-1
j_call: TRBJ1-6
cdr3_aa: ASSELDRGVSPLH

clone_size: -
v_call: TRBV7-2
j_call: TRBJ2-2
cdr3_aa: ASSLDRTRGRELF

clone_size: few
v_call: TRBV10-1
j_call: TRBJ2-7
cdr3_aa: ASSEGREGYEQY

clone_size: once
v_call: TRBV18
j_call: TRBJ2-5
cdr3_aa: ASSPVRGQETQY

clone_size: -
v_call: TRBV12-3/TRBV12-4
j_call: TRBJ2-2
cdr3_aa: ASSGTGVGELF

clone_size: -
v_call: TRBV3-1/TRBV3-2
j_call: TRBJ2-3
cdr3_aa: ASSQNSGDTDTQY

clone_size: -
v_call: TRBV19
j_call: TRBJ2-3
cdr3_aa: ASSLVRGTSTDTQY

clone_size: -
v_call: TRBV19
j_call: TRBJ2-4
cdr3_aa: ASSNPGLGENIQY

clone_size: -
v_call: TRBV5-4
j_call: TRBJ1-1
cdr3_aa: ASSERTGGVNTEAF

clone_size: once
v_call: TRBV19
j_call: TRBJ2-1
cdr3_aa: ASSPRIKSSGGRNEQF

clone_size: -
v_call: TRBV2
j_call: TRBJ1-5
cdr3_aa: ASRGGTGGSQPQH

clone_size: -
v_call: TRBV5-4
j_call: TRBJ2-3
cdr3_aa: ASSLLVSTDTQY

clone_size: -
v_call: TRBV9
j_call: TRBJ2-2
cdr3_aa: ASSDDRPINTGELF

clone_size: -
v_call: TRBV7-9
j_call: TRBJ2-6
cdr3_aa: ASSLDRLGGSGANVLT

clone_size: once
v_call: TRBV27
j_call: TRBJ2-1
cdr3_aa: ASSPTSGGQHSYNEQF

clone_size: -
v_call: TRBV5-1
j_call: TRBJ2-7
cdr3_aa: ASSLVLSYEQY

clone_size: few
v_call: TRBV4-2
j_call: TRBJ2-7
cdr3_aa: ASSQEGGRMNEQY

clone_size: once
v_call: TRBV12-3/TRBV12-4
j_call: TRBJ1-5
cdr3_aa: ASSWQRDQPQH

clone_size: -
v_call: TRBV7-3
j_call: TRBJ2-4
cdr3_aa: ASSLSPEDSIQY

clone_size: -
v_call: TRBV9
j_call: TRBJ2-1
cdr3_aa: ASSWTSGGADEQF

clone_size: -
v_call: TRBV27
j_call: TRBJ1-2
cdr3_aa: ASSTGGANYGYT

clone_size: -
v_call: TRBV12-5
j_call: TRBJ1-6
cdr3_aa: ASAWGGRNSPLH

clone_size: once
v_call: TRBV4-3
j_call: TRBJ2-7
cdr3_aa: ASSQGQGPFEQY

clone_size: -
v_call: TRBV29-1
j_call: TRBJ1-2
cdr3_aa: SSDGGRPMNYGYT

clone_size: -
v_call: TRBV27
j_call: TRBJ2-3
cdr3_aa: ASGPGGGGEGFAQY

clone_size: few
v_call: TRBV29-1
j_call: TRBJ1-2
cdr3_aa: SVEDPDRGADYGYT

clone_size: -
v_call: TRBV6-5
j_call: TRBJ1-4
cdr3_aa: ASTISTGRGEKLF

clone_size: once
v_call: TRBV4-1
j_call: TRBJ1-1
cdr3_aa: ASSQESTASASEAF

clone_size: -
v_call: TRBV7-9
j_call: TRBJ2-7
cdr3_aa: ASSSGQGTPQEQY

clone_size: -
v_call: TRBV11-2
j_call: TRBJ1-2
cdr3_aa: ASSFKGAANYGYT

clone_size: once
v_call: TRBV5-6
j_call: TRBJ1-2
cdr3_aa: ASYRTQRGYT

clone_size: -
v_call: TRBV19
j_call: TRBJ1-2
cdr3_aa: ASRLQGRAYGYT